Sequencing of this T cell receptor (beta chain) was carried out in a study of CD8+ T cells in alopecia areata. About the study: Treated individuals took tofacitinib by mouth, 5 to 10 mg twice daily.

The CDR3 is made up of 14 amino acids. V shed 0 bases and J shed 3 bases, with 8 bases lying between them. Germline-derived CDR1 and CDR2 are GTSNPN and SVGIG (reference sequence). Sequencing templates came from extracted RNA that was reverse transcribed into cDNA. Repertoires were generated with immunoSEQ multiplex PCR, while TCRdb's copy carries only in-frame clones and drops some. This table has over 150,000 clones, more than 45% appearing once. Treatment specified: oral pan-JAK inhibitor, 5-10 mg twice daily. Punch biopsies of lesional scalp, plus peripheral blood, were taken from alopecia areata patients.

This receptor was taken from a human donor with alopecia areata. The chain employs TRBV30 and TRBJ2-2; no clear D gene. The sample was CD4+ T cells sorted from blood, taken at week 24, from a patient treated with tofacitinib. DNA of the CDR3: TGTGCCTGGAGTGTCTACCTGGACACCGGGGAGCTGTTTTTT. Protein: CAWSVYLDTGELFF. The full variable domain, in which reference TRBV30 and TRBJ2-2 provide the parts outside the CDR3, is SQTIHQWPATLVQPVGSPLSLECTVEGTSNPNLYWYRQAAGRGLQLLFYSVGIGQISSEVPQNLSASRPQDRQFILSSKKLLLSDSGFYLCAWSVYLDTGELFFGEGSRLTVL.